These T cell receptor beta chains were read from a single sample in a study of cytomegalovirus exposure and HLA in healthy donors. Produced via immunoSEQ multiplex PCR; TCRdb's table is partial and in-frame only. The repertoire holds roughly 140,000 clones, about 64% seen once, with almost 4.5% in the top ten. Sequenced sample: PBMCs. These receptors all come from a man aged 60-69 years in good health and CMV-seronegative. CDR3s include the opening cysteine and the closing phenylalanine or tryptophan. Each record gives: V gene, J gene, D gene, clone size, CDR3 DNA, CDR3 protein. The D gene is left open where the match is weak. Clone size appears in some rows only: once, few, many, or a class for an expanded clone.

>TRBV14|TRBJ2-3|TRBD2|.
TGTGCCAGCAGCCAAGCCCCTTCCGGGACTAGCGGGAGGCCAAAGGGGCAGTATTTT
CASSQAPSGTSGRPKGQYF
>TRBV4-2|TRBJ2-3|TRBD2|.
TGTGCCAGCAGCCAAGATTGGGGCGGTGGCGGGAGGTCAGATACGCAGTATTTT
CASSQDWGGGGRSDTQYF
>TRBV4-3|TRBJ2-7|.|.
TGCGCCAGCAGCCAAGACGGGTTCTACGAGCAGTACTTC
CASSQDGFYEQYF
>TRBV4-2|TRBJ1-5|.|.
TGTGCCAGCAGCCAAGATGAGGGTGGCAATCAGCCCCAGCATTTT
CASSQDEGGNQPQHF
>TRBV7-9|TRBJ1-1|.|.
TGTGCCAGCAGCGACTTGAACACTGAAGCTTTCTTT
CASSDLNTEAFF
>TRBV6-1|TRBJ1-2|TRBD1|few
TGTGCCAGCAGCCTGACAGGGGCTGACTATGGCTACACCTTC
CASSLTGADYGYTF
>TRBV18|TRBJ2-6|.|.
TGTGCCAGCTCACCAGTGGGGACATTTGACTCTGGGGCCAACGTCCTGACTTTC
CASSPVGTFDSGANVLTF
>TRBV19|TRBJ2-2|.|.
TGTGCCAGTAAAAGGAGGGCCGATGCCCCCGGGGAGCTGTTTTTT
CASKRRADAPGELFF
>TRBV28|TRBJ2-3|.|.
TGTGCCAGCAGTGTCAGGGTAGGGACAGATACGCAGTATTTT
CASSVRVGTDTQYF
>TRBV4-2|TRBJ2-7|TRBD2|.
TGTGCCAGCAGCCCCCCCGGCCCTCTAGCGGGAGTTACCGAGCAGTACTTC
CASSPPGPLAGVTEQYF
>TRBV19|TRBJ2-3|TRBD2|.
TGTGCCAGTAGTACACTAGCGGGGGGGGACACAGATACGCAGTATTTT
CASSTLAGGDTDTQYF
>TRBV7-9|TRBJ2-2|.|.
TGTGCCAGCAGCCAAATTACACACCCATTGCTGTTTTTT
CASSQITHPLLFF
>TRBV25-1|TRBJ1-1|TRBD1|few
TGTGCCACCTCGGACAGGGGAGGCATGAACACTGAAGCTTTCTTT
CATSDRGGMNTEAFF
>TRBV28|TRBJ1-5|.|few
TGTGCCAGCAGTTTAGGGGGGTCCAGAAATCAGCCCCAGCATTTT
CASSLGGSRNQPQHF
>TRBV4-2|TRBJ2-5|.|.
TGTGCCAGCAGCTGGACTGTGGATGGGGAGACCCAGTACTTC
CASSWTVDGETQYF
>TRBV28|TRBJ2-5|TRBD2|.
TGTGCCAGCAGTTTTTTGTCTAGCGGGAGGGCGAATCGAGAGACCCAGTACTTC
CASSFLSSGRANRETQYF
>TRBV5-1|TRBJ2-7|TRBD1|.
TGCGCCAGCAGTTACAGTTCCGGGACAGGATCCTACGAGCAGTACTTC
CASSYSSGTGSYEQYF
>TRBV29-1|TRBJ1-1|.|.
TGCAGCGGAGGGGGTGTTACCCAAGCTTTCTTT
CSGGGVTQAFF
>TRBV5-8|TRBJ1-5|.|.
TGTGCCAGCAGCTTGGGGCCCCCCCATCAGCCCCAGCATTTT
CASSLGPPHQPQHF
>TRBV7-8|TRBJ1-1|.|few
TGTGCCAGCAGCGAACTCCGGGACACTGAAGCTTTCTTT
CASSELRDTEAFF
>TRBV10-2|TRBJ2-2|TRBD2|.
TGCGCCAGCAGTCGGACTAGCGGAAACACCGGGGAGCTGTTTTTT
CASSRTSGNTGELFF
>TRBV5-4|TRBJ2-7|.|.
TGTGCCAGCAGCTTGGGCGATGTAGCAGAGCAGTACTTC
CASSLGDVAEQYF
>TRBV5-1|TRBJ2-7|.|.
TGCGCCAGCAGCTTGGGGGCCCCAAACGAGCAGTACTTC
CASSLGAPNEQYF
>TRBV19|TRBJ2-7|TRBD1|few
TGTGCCAGTAGCCCTCGGGACAGGGAAGTTGACGAGCAGTACTTC
CASSPRDREVDEQYF
>TRBV5-4|TRBJ2-3|TRBD2|.
TGTGCCAGCAGCTTGGAAAGCGGGAGGCTCACAGATACGCAGTATTTT
CASSLESGRLTDTQYF
>TRBV5-1|TRBJ2-7|.|.
TGCGCCAGCAGCGCCGGCTCCTACGAGCAGTACTTC
CASSAGSYEQYF
>TRBV18|TRBJ2-5|TRBD2|.
TGTGCCAGCTCTGGAGCGGGGATCGAGACCCAGTACTTC
CASSGAGIETQYF
>TRBV18|TRBJ1-1|.|.
TGTGCCAGCGCCCTCGGTCAGGACACTGAAGCTTTCTTT
CASALGQDTEAFF
>TRBV30|TRBJ2-1|TRBD2|.
TGTGCCTGGAGTGTACCAAGCGGGAGGATGAATGAGCAGTTCTTC
CAWSVPSGRMNEQFF
>TRBV7-6|TRBJ1-1|.|few
TGTGCCAGCAGCTTGGGCTGGAACACTGAAGCTTTCTTT
CASSLGWNTEAFF
>TRBV18|TRBJ1-5|TRBD1|.
TGTGCCAGCTCACCGACAGGGGAGGGGAATCAGCCCCAGCATTTT
CASSPTGEGNQPQHF
>TRBV15|TRBJ1-1|.|.
TGTGCCACCAGCAGGTTTGGGAGCCTGAACACTGAAGCTTTCTTT
CATSRFGSLNTEAFF
>TRBV7-2|TRBJ2-1|.|few
TGTGCCAGCAGCTTACTCCCGGGCTCCTACAATGAGCAGTTCTTC
CASSLLPGSYNEQFF
>TRBV5-1|TRBJ2-3|TRBD1|.
TGCGCCAGCAGCATACAGGGGCGCCCAGATACGCAGTATTTT
CASSIQGRPDTQYF
>TRBV14|TRBJ1-5|.|.
TGTGCCAGCAGCCAAGGCAGGCAGGGCCTTCGCAATCAGCCCCAGCATTTT
CASSQGRQGLRNQPQHF
>TRBV14|TRBJ2-6|TRBD1|.
TGTGCCAGCAGCCAAGGCGGACAGGGGTTTAGTGGGGCCAACGTCCTGACTTTC
CASSQGGQGFSGANVLTF
>TRBV6-6|TRBJ2-7|.|few
TGTGCCAGCAGGACCCAGGGGTTTGGGGGCGAGCAGTACTTC
CASRTQGFGGEQYF
>TRBV5-1|TRBJ1-1|.|.
TGCGCCAGCAGCCAATTCCCCTCGCAGGGGAGGAACACTGAAGCTTTCTTT
CASSQFPSQGRNTEAFF
>TRBV6-1|TRBJ1-5|.|few
TGTGCCAGCAGAGAGACGGGTAATCAGCCCCAGCATTTT
CASRETGNQPQHF
>TRBV5-1|TRBJ1-1|.|.
TGCGCCAGCAGCTTGGAATTCGGGACTGAAGCTTTCTTT
CASSLEFGTEAFF